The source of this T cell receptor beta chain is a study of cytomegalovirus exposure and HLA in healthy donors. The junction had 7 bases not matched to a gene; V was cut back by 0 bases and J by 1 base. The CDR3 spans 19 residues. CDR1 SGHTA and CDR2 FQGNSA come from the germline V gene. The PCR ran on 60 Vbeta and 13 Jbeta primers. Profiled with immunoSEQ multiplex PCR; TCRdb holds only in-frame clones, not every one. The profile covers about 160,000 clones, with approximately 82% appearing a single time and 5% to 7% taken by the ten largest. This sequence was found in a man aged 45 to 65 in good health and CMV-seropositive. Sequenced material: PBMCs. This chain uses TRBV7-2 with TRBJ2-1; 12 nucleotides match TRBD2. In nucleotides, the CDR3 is TGTGCCAGCAGCTTAGCCCTAGCGGGAGGGCCGATATCCTACAATGAGCAGTTCTTC. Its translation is CASSLALAGGPISYNEQFF.